The clone carrying this T cell receptor beta chain was found a few times. Antigen: not known. The sample originates from a study of T cells in Graves' hyperthyroidism and ophthalmopathy. Notes on the study in general: Most expanded thyroid clonotypes above 0.001 recurred in blood. The model made its ophthalmopathy prediction, and onset followed a median approximately six months later.

There were TCR beta CDR3 regions amplified from RNA transcripts. Initially, a first-round RT-PCR of the TCR CDR3 employed the HTBI primer set. TCRdb passed the multiplex PCR reads through MiXCR, listing each CDR3 protein once. Counted here are hundreds of thousands of distinct CDR3 sequences, about 20% occurring once; the ten biggest clones make up over 45%. The specimen was blood. The source of this sequence is a man in his forties or fifties with Graves' ophthalmopathy.

CDR3 region: CASSLVGDEKLFF. In DNA, the CDR3 is TGCGCCAGCAGCTTGGTAGGGGACGAAAAACTGTTTTTT. The rearrangement links TRBV5-1 to TRBJ1-4, with a tentative D call TRBD1 (5 bases). V shed 0 bases and J shed 8 bases, with 8 bases lying between them. This CDR3 region has 13 residues. CDR1 and CDR2 from the germline V gene are SGHRS and YFSETQ.